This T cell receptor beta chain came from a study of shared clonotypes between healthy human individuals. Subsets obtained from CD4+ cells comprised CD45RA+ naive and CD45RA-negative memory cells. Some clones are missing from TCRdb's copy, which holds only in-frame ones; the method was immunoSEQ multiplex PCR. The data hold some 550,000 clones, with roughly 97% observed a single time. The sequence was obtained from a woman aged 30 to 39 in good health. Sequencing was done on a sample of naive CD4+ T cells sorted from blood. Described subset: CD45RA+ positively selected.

Here the CDR3 reads CASSPREPPSPGELFF. CDR3 DNA sequence: TGTGCCAGCAGCCCCAGGGAACCCCCCTCCCCCGGGGAGCTGTTTTTT. V is TRBV7-2 and J is TRBJ2-2; D perhaps matches TRBD1 (5 bases). Germline V gene sequence: CDR1 SGHTA, CDR2 FQGNSA. The ends were cut back, 5 bases at V and 6 bases at J, with 19 bases in the middle. CDR3 length: 16 amino acids.